These 7 T cell receptor beta chains share one sample of origin, sequenced in a study of cytomegalovirus exposure and HLA in healthy donors. Produced via immunoSEQ multiplex PCR; TCRdb's table is partial and in-frame only. In the table there are under 75,000 clones, around 81% of which are singletons. Sample: PBMCs. The receptors stem from a young man in good health and CMV-seronegative.

This clone was counted only a few times. The chain uses TRBV18 and TRBJ2-7; 7 bases agree with TRBD2. The CDR3 loop spans 15 amino acids. J gave up 3 bases and V 6 bases, and 11 bases lay outside the gene matches. Germline V gene data show CDR1 as KGHSH and CDR2 as LQKENI. The CDR3 nucleotides are TGTGCCAGCTCCTTGGGAACGGGAGGCAACTACGAGCAGTACGTC. Its protein product is CASSLGTGGNYEQYV.

The genes are TRBV6-6 and TRBJ1-2; a weak D match, TRBD1 (5 bases). CDR1 is MNHNY and CDR2 is SVGAGI in the germline V gene (reference sequence). V gave up 4 bases and J gave up 8 bases, with 14 bases separating them. This CDR3 is built from 13 residues. CDR3: CASSSLLAGGYTF. The CDR3 DNA is TGTGCCAGCAGTTCTTTACTCGCAGGGGGCTACACCTTC.

This chain links TRBV11-3 with TRBJ1-1, with 9 bases matching TRBD1. CDR1 and CDR2 from the germline V gene are SGHNT and YENEEA. The CDR3 extends over 15 amino acids. The V gene end was trimmed by 2 bases and the J gene end by 1 base; junction bases not matched to a gene: 2. The CDR3 DNA is TGTGCCAGCAGCTTACGGACAGGGGCGAACACTGAAGCTTTCTTT. Its protein is CASSLRTGANTEAFF.

V usage is TRBV5-4 and J usage is TRBJ2-7; 7 positions agree with TRBD1. After removal of 5 bases from V and 3 bases from J, the junction contained 8 bases not matched to a gene. Germline CDR1 reads SGHNT; CDR2 reads YYREEE (reference sequence). This CDR3 is 14 amino acids long. CDR3: CASRWQGDGYEQYV. For the CDR3, the DNA is TGTGCCAGCAGGTGGCAGGGGGACGGCTACGAGCAGTACGTC.

This clone was observed a single time. This chain connects TRBV7-6 to TRBJ1-4, with TRBD1 matching over 9 bases. The V segment lost 3 bases and the J segment 8 bases; nucleotides outside the gene matches: 4. The CDR3 is made up of 14 amino acids. CDR1 is SGHVS, CDR2 FNYEAQ, per germline. This chain's CDR3 is CASSLGTGKEKLFF. The CDR3 region has the DNA TGTGCCAGCAGCTTGGGGACAGGGAAAGAAAAACTGTTTTTT.

The V call is TRBV6-1, the J call TRBJ2-7, with a weak D call TRBD2 (5 bases). The CDR3 covers 13 residues. CDR1 is MNHNS and CDR2 is SASEGT in the germline V gene. V was clipped by 3 bases and J by 4 bases, with 10 bases between them. The CDR3 sequence: CASSDFPGYEQYF. The CDR3 nucleotides read TGTGCCAGCAGTGACTTTCCGGGGTACGAGCAGTACTTC.

The gene calls are TRBV27 and TRBJ1-1; D perhaps matches TRBD1 (5 bases). This CDR3 region has 15 residues. The ends were cut back, 0 bases at V and 0 bases at J, with 8 bases in the middle. From germline, CDR1 is MNHEY and CDR2 SMNVEV (reference sequence). The CDR3 loop reads CASSLSGGLNTEAFF. The CDR3, as DNA: TGTGCCAGCAGTTTATCCGGGGGATTGAACACTGAAGCTTTCTTT.